This T cell receptor (beta chain) is drawn from a study of shared clonotypes between healthy human individuals. The protocol was immunoSEQ multiplex PCR, while the TCRdb copy is restricted to in-frame clones and leaves out a portion. Here the sample spans some 650,000 clones, approximately 97% being singletons. Notes on the study in general: Naive CD4 clonotype sharing across a few donors was about 5%. A generally larger estimated richness was seen in naive subsets than in memory subsets.

Trimming left V 3 bases short and J 0 bases short, with 12 bases between. Germline-derived CDR1 and CDR2 are MDHEN and SYDVKM. The CDR3 length is 15 residues. A remark on this clone: Its specificity is unknown.

The TCR sequence derives from a woman under 40 in good health. The J gene is TRBJ2-7, the V gene TRBV28; TRBD1 might be the D (6 bases). The sequenced material came from naive CD4+ T cells sorted from blood. Subset described: CD45RA+ positively selected. CDR3 in DNA: TGTGCCAGCAGTTTTCCCGACAGGAGCTCCTACGAGCAGTACTTC. Translation: CASSFPDRSSYEQYF.